The source of this T cell receptor (beta chain) is a study of radiotherapy plus CTLA-4 blockade in lung cancer (dated by TCRdb to the late 2010s). For the study in its entirety: Among enrolled patients, 15% to 20% had an objective response and around 33% reached disease control. General conclusions and limits of the study: After treatment with radiotherapy and ipilimumab, TCR clones that originated in tumors expanded in peripheral blood. The strongest predictors of response, as reported, were early dynamic changes in blood T cell clones along with a rise in serum interferon-beta after radiation.

The study evaluated CTLA-4 blockade (ipilimumab) given together with focal radiation therapy in patients who had chemo-refractory metastatic non-small-cell lung cancer. From the germline V gene, CDR1 is MDHEN and CDR2 is SYDVKM. The CDR3, cysteine through phenylalanine, is 11 amino acids long. Only the CDR3 DNA is retained, 33 bases long and in frame from the first base. V and J lose 6 bases and 3 bases, and a span of 5 bases separates them. Points on this clone: The antigen it recognizes is unknown. Base quality data are lacking; no much larger clone is found one base away. The sample carries other DNA sequences with the same CDR3.

Preparation of the library involved the immunoSEQ multiplex PCR assay. TCRdb took this table from immuneACCESS and kept in-frame rearrangements with V and J called. Such tables lack part of the clones; where checked against another copy, unresolved V genes explain under half of the gap, and the rest is unexplained. Present in this sample are tens of thousands of clones, 85% to 90% of which were seen just once. Approximately 15% of the sample is held by the ten biggest clonotypes. The sequence was obtained from a human donor with non-small cell lung cancer that progressed on radiotherapy plus ipilimumab. Sequencing was performed on peripheral blood, taken from a patient treated with radiotherapy plus ipilimumab. The chain was built from TRBV28 and TRBJ1-2; confidence is insufficient to name the D gene. The DNA sequence is given as TGTGCCAGCAGCCGGGACTATGGCTACACCTTC. Its translation reads: CASSRDYGYTF.